The 24 T cell receptor beta chains reported below all come from one sample, sequenced in a study of blood T cells in healthy people across ages. PCR was performed a second time for about 7 to 11 cycles using a sample-barcoded 5' primer and a J-beta primer mix. Using its own MiXCR run on the 5' RACE reads, TCRdb lists one record per CDR3 protein. This table holds roughly 2 million distinct CDR3 sequences, approximately 50% found once. Sequencing used blood. The receptors here all came from a woman aged 40 to 50 in good health.

This clonotype occurred once. V usage is TRBV6-1 and J usage is TRBJ2-5; D is ambiguous. The J call may be faulty, since TRBJ2-7 better matches the DNA end. CDR3 length: 13 residues. Per the germline V gene, CDR1 is MNHNS and CDR2 is SASEGT. The CDR3 DNA sequence: TGTGCCAGCAGTGAACAGCACCTATACGAGCAGTACTTC. This sequence encodes CASSEQHLYEQYF.

J is TRBJ1-6 and V is TRBV4-2; no firm D call. Germline CDR1 and CDR2: LGHNA and YNFKEQ. With 5 bases removed from V and 8 bases from J, the gap between germline ends came to 16 bases. This CDR3 spans 15 amino acids. The CDR3 region is CASSSSRGKDSPLHF. As DNA, the CDR3 is TGTGCCAGCAGCTCTAGCCGGGGTAAGGATTCACCCCTCCACTTT.

This clonotype was recorded a few times. The chain joins TRBV9 to TRBJ2-3; D assignment may be TRBD1 or TRBD2 (6 bases each). This CDR3 is built from 15 residues. Trimming pared 0 bases from V and 7 bases from J, leaving 15 bases between. From germline, CDR1 is SGDLS and CDR2 YYNGEE. CDR3 sequence (DNA): TGTGCCAGCAGCGTAGGGAATGTGGGGGGCAATACGCAGTATTTT. Protein: CASSVGNVGGNTQYF.

In this sample, this clonotype turned up a few times. The rearrangement links TRBV7-8 to TRBJ2-7, with D tentatively TRBD1 or TRBD2 (7 bases each). This CDR3 has 15 residues. The germline gives CDR1 SGHVS, CDR2 FQNEAQ. Trimming removed 5 bases from V and 2 bases from J, with 16 bases in between. CDR3 amino acids: CASSPPTGRAYEQYF. In DNA, the CDR3 is TGTGCCAGCAGCCCCCCGACAGGGAGGGCCTACGAGCAGTACTTC. Variable domain in full (rest from reference TRBV7-8 and TRBJ2-7): GAGVSQSPRYKVAKRGQDVALRCDPISGHVSLFWYQQALGQGPEFLTYFQNEAQLDKSGLPSDRFFAERPEGSVSTLKIQRTQQEDSAVYLCASSPPTGRAYEQYFGPGTRLTVT.

The chain joins TRBV5-6 to TRBJ2-1, with D uncertain. The CDR3 totals 14 residues. Per germline, CDR1 SGHDT and CDR2 YYEEEE. V was clipped by 2 bases and J by 1 base, with 7 bases between them. The CDR3 nucleotides are TGTGCCAGCAGCTTATTCGGGTCCTACAATGAGCAGTTCTTC. Its protein product is CASSLFGSYNEQFF.

The chain uses TRBV7-2 and TRBJ1-2; tentatively, D is TRBD1 (6 bases). Trimming removed 1 base from V and 0 bases from J, with 15 bases in between. CDR3 length equals 17 residues. Germline CDR1 reads SGHTA; CDR2 reads FQGNSA. This chain's CDR3 is CASSLGYRGRTNYGYTF. The CDR3 coding sequence is TGTGCCAGCAGCTTAGGGTATAGGGGGAGGACTAACTATGGCTACACCTTC. Full variable domain (outside the CDR3, taken from reference TRBV7-2 and TRBJ1-2): GAGVSQSPSNKVTEKGKDVELRCDPISGHTALYWYRQSLGQGLEFLIYFQGNSAPDKSGLPSDRFSAERTGGSVSTLTIQRTQQEDSAVYLCASSLGYRGRTNYGYTFGSGTRLTVV.

V and J are TRBV5-1 and TRBJ2-6, with D tentatively TRBD1 (5 bases). This CDR3 region has 15 residues. Germline values: CDR1 SGHRS, CDR2 YFSETQ. V was cut by 2 bases and J by 2 bases, with 8 bases left in between. CDR3 sequence: CASSFLGPGANVLTF. The CDR3, as DNA: TGCGCCAGCAGCTTTCTGGGGCCTGGGGCCAACGTCCTGACTTTC.

In regard to this clonotype: One junction end does not reproduce the germline sequence, and a read error may be involved. This chain links TRBV28 with TRBJ2-3; no clear D gene. The CDR3 spans 12 residues. Looked up from germline, CDR1 is MDHEN and CDR2 is SYDVKM. The CDR3 sequence: CANSLVGDTQYF. Written as DNA, the CDR3 is TGTGCCAACAGTCTCGTAGGGGATACGCAGTATTTT.

The chain joins TRBV5-1 to TRBJ2-3, with no clear D. The V gene lost 0 bases and the J gene lost 4 bases, with 12 bases spanning the gap. The germline V gene has CDR1 SGHRS and CDR2 YFSETQ. This CDR3 region has 15 residues. DNA for the CDR3: TGCGCCAGCAGCTTGGAGTTTTTGGGGTCAGATACGCAGTATTTT. Its protein product is CASSLEFLGSDTQYF.

This clonotype was found a few times. The chain joins TRBV27 to TRBJ2-1; 13 bases are shared with TRBD2. J was trimmed by 2 bases and V by 2 bases; bases with no gene match: 3. There are 17 residues in the CDR3. From germline, CDR1 is MNHEY and CDR2 SMNVEV (reference sequence). CDR3 bases: TGTGCCAGCAGTTTAGCCGGGACTAGCGGGACCTACAATGAGCAGTTCTTC. It encodes CASSLAGTSGTYNEQFF.

The chain joins TRBV24-1 to TRBJ2-1; no reliable D call. V was shortened by 6 bases and J by 14 bases, with 4 bases between the two germline ends. The germline V gene has CDR1 KGHDR and CDR2 SFDVKD. The CDR3 has 8 amino acids. Here the CDR3 reads CATSLEFF. The CDR3, as DNA: TGTGCCACCAGTCTCGAGTTCTTC.

The rearrangement uses TRBV7-2 and TRBJ1-2; D remains unclear. Germline assignment: CDR1 SGHTA and CDR2 FQGNSA. V was pared by 4 bases and J by 6 bases, with 24 bases between. The CDR3 has 17 residues. As DNA, the CDR3 is TGTGCCAGCAGCTCATTGCCCTCGTCAGTGGTACAAGATGGCTACACCTTC. It translates to CASSSLPSSVVQDGYTF.

This chain uses TRBV29-1 with TRBJ2-5; possibly TRBD1 for D (5 bases). Germline V gives CDR1 SQVTM, CDR2 ANQGSEA. The CDR3 loop spans 12 amino acids. Trimming cost V 6 bases and J 2 bases, with 10 bases left between them. The DNA of the CDR3 is TGCAGCGTCAGGGCCCTTCAAGAGACCCAGTACTTC. Its protein product is CSVRALQETQYF.

The rearrangement joins TRBV7-2 to TRBJ2-1, with 11 bases aligning to TRBD2. The CDR3 has 16 residues. Germline trimming cut 1 base from V and 10 bases from J; bases unmatched to any gene: 9. Germline CDR1 SGHTA, CDR2 FQGNSA. The CDR3 loop is CASSLEASGGRREQFF. In DNA, the CDR3 is TGTGCCAGCAGCTTAGAGGCTAGCGGGGGGCGGAGGGAGCAGTTCTTC.

This clonotype was seen a few times. The rearrangement uses TRBV4-1 and TRBJ2-5; 8 bases fit TRBD1. The V gene end was trimmed by 6 bases and the J gene end by 3 bases; junction bases not matched to a gene: 12. Germline loops: CDR1 MGHRA, CDR2 YSYEKL. CDR3 length: 16 residues. CDR3: CASSPMSRGRKETQYF. The DNA of the CDR3 is TGCGCCAGCAGTCCCATGTCCAGGGGGCGGAAAGAGACCCAGTACTTC.

The sample holds a few counts of this clonotype. The V call is TRBV29-1, the J call TRBJ1-4, with D unresolved. This CDR3 is 12 amino acids long. Trimming shortened V by 4 bases and J by 8 bases, and 11 bases separated the two germline ends. Looked up from germline, CDR1 is SQVTM and CDR2 is ANQGSEA. CDR3 in amino acids: CSVGSLDEKLFF. For the CDR3, the DNA is TGCAGCGTTGGAAGTTTAGACGAAAAACTGTTTTTT.

This clonotype was observed a few times. The V and J genes are TRBV4-3 and TRBJ2-5; no definite D call. Germline V gene lookup returns CDR1 LGHNA and CDR2 YSLEER. Trimming stripped 4 bases from V and 6 bases from J, with 12 bases between. The CDR3 loop spans 13 amino acids. CDR3 DNA sequence: TGCGCCAGCAGCCGACACCCAACCCAGACCCAGTACTTC. It is translated as CASSRHPTQTQYF.

In its sample, this clonotype was seen a few times. The V call is TRBV7-2, the J call TRBJ2-4, with D perhaps being TRBD1 or TRBD2 (5 bases each). The germline V and J ends were trimmed by 4 bases and 0 bases, with 13 bases remaining between them. The CDR3 covers 16 residues. Germline V gene sequence: CDR1 SGHTA, CDR2 FQGNSA. CDR3 DNA sequence: TGTGCCAGCAGCTCCGGGGACCCACTAGCCAAAAACATTCAGTACTTC. Translated: CASSSGDPLAKNIQYF.

Worth noting for this clonotype: Possible read error: a much larger clone is one base away. This sequence joins TRBV28 and TRBJ1-6; D remains ambiguous. Between the trimmed V and J ends, which lost 6 bases and 7 bases, there was a span of 7 bases. Per the germline V gene, CDR1 is MDHEN and CDR2 is SYDVKM. The CDR3 extends over 12 amino acids. CDR3 DNA sequence: TGTGCCAGCAGGTTACCGAATTCACCCCTCCACTTT. This gives the protein CASRLPNSPLHF. Supplemented by reference TRBV28 and TRBJ1-6, the full variable domain reads DVKVTQSSRYLVKRTGEKVFLECVQDMDHENMFWYRQDPGLGLRLIYFSYDVKMKEKGDIPEGYSVSREKKERFSLILESASTNQTSMYLCASRLPNSPLHFGNGTRLTVT.

The chain carries TRBV7-9 and TRBJ2-3; 10 bases are a match to TRBD2. This CDR3 is built from 16 residues. Germline loops: CDR1 SEHNR, CDR2 FQNEAQ (reference sequence). V lost 0 bases, J lost 0 bases, and 0 bases stayed unmatched. The CDR3 here is CASSLATSGSTDTQYF. The CDR3 DNA is TGTGCCAGCAGCTTAGCGACTAGCGGGAGCACAGATACGCAGTATTTT.

The CDR3 protein is CSVLLRGTQYF. The CDR3 DNA follows: TGCAGCGTGCTACTCAGAGGTACGCAGTATTTT. The V gene is TRBV29-1, the J gene TRBJ2-3; D not certain. V was shortened by 6 bases and J by 8 bases, with 12 bases between the two germline ends. The germline V gene encodes CDR1 SQVTM and CDR2 ANQGSEA. The CDR3 consists of 11 residues.

V and J are TRBV6-2 or TRBV6-3 and TRBJ2-5, with TRBD2 as a possible D gene (6 bases). Between the trimmed V and J ends, which lost 7 bases and 11 bases, there was a span of 20 bases. This CDR3 contains 13 residues. Germline loops: CDR1 MNHEY, CDR2 SVGEGT. The CDR3 loop reads CASMPGVLRLQYF. In DNA, the CDR3 is TGTGCCAGCATGCCGGGGGTTTTGAGACTACAGTACTTC.

This clonotype was observed a handful of times. The V gene is TRBV6-5, the J gene TRBJ2-3; a weak D match, TRBD1 (6 bases). Germline V gene data show CDR1 as MNHEY and CDR2 as SVGAGI. The CDR3 spans 15 residues. Trimming cost V 6 bases and J 3 bases, with 16 bases left between them. The CDR3 nucleotides read TGTGCCAGCAGCAGCCAAACAGGGTTTACAGATACGCAGTATTTT. Its protein product is CASSSQTGFTDTQYF.

The table lists this clonotype with a few counts. The chain is built from TRBV20-1 and TRBJ2-1; 12 bases map to TRBD1. This CDR3 contains 15 residues. The germline gives CDR1 DFQATT, CDR2 SNEGSKA (reference sequence). Germline trimming cut 8 bases from V and 9 bases from J; bases unmatched to any gene: 14. The CDR3 spells CSHSYRDRGLFEQFF. CDR3 nucleotides: TGCAGTCACTCGTACCGGGACAGGGGGCTTTTTGAGCAGTTCTTC.